This T cell receptor (beta chain) comes out of a study of blood T cells in healthy people across ages. Broader study findings: A strong correlation was seen between TCR beta diversity and naive T cell percentage. Relative to aged donors, long-lived donors carried more naive CD4+ cells and displayed higher diversity. Unsorted PBMC material precluded a definitive naive versus antigen-experienced comparison.

With regard to this clonotype: Its target is unknown.

It was with a sample-barcoded 5' primer and a J-beta primer mix that a second PCR of about 6 to 12 cycles was run. From the 5' RACE reads, TCRdb called clonotypes with MiXCR, one entry per CDR3 protein. The data hold approximately 810,000 distinct CDR3 sequences, with 35% to 40% observed a single time. This clonotype was obtained from a man aged 18 to 30 in good health. Sequencing was done on a sample of blood.

The CDR3 is CASNPTGGDYGYTF. The CDR3, as DNA: TGTGCCAGTAATCCGACAGGGGGTGACTATGGCTACACCTTC. V usage is TRBV19 and J usage is TRBJ1-2; 9 bases align to TRBD1. This CDR3 has 14 amino acids. Per the germline V gene, CDR1 is LNHDA and CDR2 is SQIVND (reference sequence). With 7 bases clipped from V and 3 bases from J, the junction kept 6 bases outside the gene matches.